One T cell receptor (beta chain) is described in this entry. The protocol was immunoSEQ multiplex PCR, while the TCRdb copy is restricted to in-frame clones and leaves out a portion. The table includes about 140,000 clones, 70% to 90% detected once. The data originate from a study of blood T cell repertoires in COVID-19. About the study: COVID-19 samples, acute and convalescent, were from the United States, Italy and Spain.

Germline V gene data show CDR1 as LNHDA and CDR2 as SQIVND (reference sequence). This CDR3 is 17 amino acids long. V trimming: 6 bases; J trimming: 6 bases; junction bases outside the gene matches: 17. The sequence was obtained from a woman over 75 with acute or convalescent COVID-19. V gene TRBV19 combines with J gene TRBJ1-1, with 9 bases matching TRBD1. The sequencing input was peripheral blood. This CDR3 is CASSSPPGTGRGSEAFF. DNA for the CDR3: TGTGCCAGTAGCTCACCCCCCGGGACAGGGAGGGGTTCTGAAGCTTTCTTT.